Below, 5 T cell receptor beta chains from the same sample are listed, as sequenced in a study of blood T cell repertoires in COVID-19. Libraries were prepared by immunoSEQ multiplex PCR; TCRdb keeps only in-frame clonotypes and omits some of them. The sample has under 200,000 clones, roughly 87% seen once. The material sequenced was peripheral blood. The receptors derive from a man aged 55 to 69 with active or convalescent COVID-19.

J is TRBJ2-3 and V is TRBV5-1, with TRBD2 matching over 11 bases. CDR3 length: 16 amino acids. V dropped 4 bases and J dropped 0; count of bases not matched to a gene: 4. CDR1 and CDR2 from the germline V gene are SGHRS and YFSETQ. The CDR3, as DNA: TGCGCCAGCAGCCGCGGACTAGCGGGTAGCACAGATACGCAGTATTTT. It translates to CASSRGLAGSTDTQYF.

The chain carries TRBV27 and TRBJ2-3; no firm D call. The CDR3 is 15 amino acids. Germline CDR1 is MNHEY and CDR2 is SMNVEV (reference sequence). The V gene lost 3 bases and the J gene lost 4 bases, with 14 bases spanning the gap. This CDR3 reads CASSFEHTFPDTQYF. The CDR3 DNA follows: TGTGCCAGCAGTTTTGAGCATACCTTCCCAGATACGCAGTATTTT.

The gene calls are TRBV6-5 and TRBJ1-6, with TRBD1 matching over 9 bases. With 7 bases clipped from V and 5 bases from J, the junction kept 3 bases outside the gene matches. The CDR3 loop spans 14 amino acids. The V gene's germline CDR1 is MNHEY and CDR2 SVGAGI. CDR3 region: CASIRQGDNSPLHF. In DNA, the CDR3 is TGTGCCAGCATAAGACAGGGGGATAATTCACCCCTCCACTTT.

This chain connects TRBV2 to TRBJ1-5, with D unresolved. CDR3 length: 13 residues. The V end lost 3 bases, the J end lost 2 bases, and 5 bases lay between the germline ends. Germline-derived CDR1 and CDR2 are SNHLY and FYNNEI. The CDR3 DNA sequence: TGTGCCAGCAGTGAGGAGGGCAATCAGCCCCAGCATTTT. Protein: CASSEEGNQPQHF.

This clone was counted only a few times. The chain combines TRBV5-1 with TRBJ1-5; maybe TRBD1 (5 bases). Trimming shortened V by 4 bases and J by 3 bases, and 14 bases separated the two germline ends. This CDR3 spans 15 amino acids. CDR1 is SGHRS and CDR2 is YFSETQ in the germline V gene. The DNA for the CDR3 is TGCGCCAGCAGCCTCGGTGGGGCGGTCAATCAGCCCCAGCATTTT. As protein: CASSLGGAVNQPQHF.